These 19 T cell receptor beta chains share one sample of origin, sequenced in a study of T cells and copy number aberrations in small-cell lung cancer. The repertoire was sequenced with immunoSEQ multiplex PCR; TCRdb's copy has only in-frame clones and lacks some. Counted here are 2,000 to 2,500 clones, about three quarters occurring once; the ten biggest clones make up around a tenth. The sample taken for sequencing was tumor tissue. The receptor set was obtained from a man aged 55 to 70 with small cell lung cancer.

Here the CDR3 reads CASSLEFGGYQPQHF. The CDR3, as DNA: TGTGCCAGCAGCTTAGAATTTGGGGGGTATCAGCCCCAGCATTTT. The chain combines TRBV7-8 with TRBJ1-5; possible D gene TRBD1, 5 bases. CDR1 and CDR2 (germline): SGHVS, FQNEAQ. The CDR3 is 15 amino acids. The V end was cut by 1 base, the J end by 5 bases, with 12 bases between. The full variable domain, in which reference TRBV7-8 and TRBJ1-5 provide the parts outside the CDR3, is GAGVSQSPRYKVAKRGQDVALRCDPISGHVSLFWYQQALGQGPEFLTYFQNEAQLDKSGLPSDRFFAERPEGSVSTLKIQRTQQEDSAVYLCASSLEFGGYQPQHFGDGTRLSIL.

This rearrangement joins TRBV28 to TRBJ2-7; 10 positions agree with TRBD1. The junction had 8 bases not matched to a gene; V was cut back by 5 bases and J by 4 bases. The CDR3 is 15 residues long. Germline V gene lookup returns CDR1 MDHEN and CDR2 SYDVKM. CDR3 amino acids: CASSNLGTGVYEQYF. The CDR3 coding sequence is TGTGCCAGCAGTAATCTTGGGACAGGGGTTTACGAGCAGTACTTC.

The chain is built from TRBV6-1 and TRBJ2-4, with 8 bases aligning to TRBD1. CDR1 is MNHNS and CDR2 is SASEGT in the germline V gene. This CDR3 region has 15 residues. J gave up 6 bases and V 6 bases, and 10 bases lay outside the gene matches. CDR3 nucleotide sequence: TGTGCCAGCAGAGTGGGGGCAGGGGGCCTAAACATTCAGTACTTC. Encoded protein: CASRVGAGGLNIQYF.

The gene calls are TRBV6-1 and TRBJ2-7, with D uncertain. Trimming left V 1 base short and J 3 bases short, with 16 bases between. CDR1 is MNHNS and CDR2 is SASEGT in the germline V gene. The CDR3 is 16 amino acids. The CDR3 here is CASSEGISTLGYEQYF. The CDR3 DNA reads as TGTGCCAGCAGTGAAGGCATTTCGACCCTGGGCTACGAGCAGTACTTC.

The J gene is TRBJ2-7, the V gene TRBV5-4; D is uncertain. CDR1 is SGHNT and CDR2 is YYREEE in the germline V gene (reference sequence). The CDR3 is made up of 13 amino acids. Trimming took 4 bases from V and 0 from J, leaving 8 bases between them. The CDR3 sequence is CASSPPSSYEQYF. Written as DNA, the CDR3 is TGTGCCAGCAGCCCTCCAAGCTCCTACGAGCAGTACTTC. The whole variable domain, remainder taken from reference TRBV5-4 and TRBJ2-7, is ETGVTQSPTHLIKTRGQQVTLRCSSQSGHNTVSWYQQALGQGPQFIFQYYREEENGRGNFPPRFSGLQFPNYSSELNVNALELDDSALYLCASSPPSSYEQYFGPGTRLTVT.

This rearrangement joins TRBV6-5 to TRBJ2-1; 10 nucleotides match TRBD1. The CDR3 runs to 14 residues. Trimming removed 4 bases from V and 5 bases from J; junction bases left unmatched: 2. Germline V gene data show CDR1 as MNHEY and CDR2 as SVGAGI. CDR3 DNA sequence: TGTGCCAGCAGTTCGGACAGGGGGAACAATGAGCAGTTCTTC. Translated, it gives CASSSDRGNNEQFF.

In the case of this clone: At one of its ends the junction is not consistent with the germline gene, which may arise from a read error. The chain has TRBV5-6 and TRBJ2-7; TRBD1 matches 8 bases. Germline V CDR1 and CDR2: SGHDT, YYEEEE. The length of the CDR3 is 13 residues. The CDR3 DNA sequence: TGTGTCAGCAGCCTCGACAGGGGAAGCGAGCAGTACTTC. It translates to CVSSLDRGSEQYF.

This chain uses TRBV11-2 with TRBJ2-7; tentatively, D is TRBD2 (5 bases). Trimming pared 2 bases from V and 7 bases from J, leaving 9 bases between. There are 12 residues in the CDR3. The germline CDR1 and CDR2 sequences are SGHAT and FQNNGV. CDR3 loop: CASSLTGNEQYF. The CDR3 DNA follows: TGTGCCAGCAGCTTAACCGGGAATGAGCAGTACTTC.

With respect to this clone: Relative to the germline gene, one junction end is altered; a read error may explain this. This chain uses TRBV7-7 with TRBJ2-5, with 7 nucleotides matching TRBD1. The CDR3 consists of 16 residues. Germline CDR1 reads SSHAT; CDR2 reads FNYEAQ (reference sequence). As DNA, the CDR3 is TGTGCTAGCAGCAAAACCGGGACAGCCGTTTTAGAGACCCAGTACTTC. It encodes CASSKTGTAVLETQYF.

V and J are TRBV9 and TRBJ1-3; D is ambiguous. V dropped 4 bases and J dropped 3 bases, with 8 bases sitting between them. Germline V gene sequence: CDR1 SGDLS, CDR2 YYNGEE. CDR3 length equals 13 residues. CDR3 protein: CASSRLRGNTIYF. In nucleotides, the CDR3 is TGTGCCAGCAGCCGGTTGCGTGGAAACACCATATATTTT.

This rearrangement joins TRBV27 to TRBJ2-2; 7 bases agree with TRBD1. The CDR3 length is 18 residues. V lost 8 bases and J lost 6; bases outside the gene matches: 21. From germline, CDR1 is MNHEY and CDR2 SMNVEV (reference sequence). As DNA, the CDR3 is TGTGCCAGCCGAGGCCGGGACAGAATAACGCGAGGGGCCGGGGAGCTGTTTTTT. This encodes CASRGRDRITRGAGELFF.

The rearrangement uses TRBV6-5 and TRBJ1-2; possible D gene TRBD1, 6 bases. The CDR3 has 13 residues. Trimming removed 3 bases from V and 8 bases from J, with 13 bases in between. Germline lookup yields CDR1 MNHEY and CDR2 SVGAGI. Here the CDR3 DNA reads TGTGCCAGCAGTTATTCCAGGGGCTGGGGCTACACCTTC. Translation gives CASSYSRGWGYTF.

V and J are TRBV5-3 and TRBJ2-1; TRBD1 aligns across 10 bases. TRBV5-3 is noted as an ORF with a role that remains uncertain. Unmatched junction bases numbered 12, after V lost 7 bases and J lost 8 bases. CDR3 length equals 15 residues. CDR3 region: CARGAPGQGRHEQFF. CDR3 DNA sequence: TGTGCCAGAGGAGCCCCGGGACAGGGGAGGCATGAGCAGTTCTTC.

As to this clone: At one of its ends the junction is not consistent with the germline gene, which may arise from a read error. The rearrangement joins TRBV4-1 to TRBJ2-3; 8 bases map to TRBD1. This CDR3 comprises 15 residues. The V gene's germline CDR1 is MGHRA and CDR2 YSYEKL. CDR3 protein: CASSPGQGQTDMQYF. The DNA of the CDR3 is TGCGCCAGCAGCCCCGGACAGGGACAGACAGATATGCAGTATTTT.

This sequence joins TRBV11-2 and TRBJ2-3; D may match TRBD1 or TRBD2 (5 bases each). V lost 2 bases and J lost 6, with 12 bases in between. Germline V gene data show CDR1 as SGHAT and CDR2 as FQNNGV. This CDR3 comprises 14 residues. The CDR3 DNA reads TGTGCCAGCAGCTTAAATCCGGGGCGGGATACGCAGTATTTT. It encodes CASSLNPGRDTQYF.

CDR3 DNA: TGTGCCAGCACCCTTGGTCAGGGGAGCGGGGAGCTGTTTTTT. Its protein product is CASTLGQGSGELFF. This chain links TRBV6-6 with TRBJ2-2; D perhaps matches TRBD1 (6 bases). The CDR3 has 14 residues. Trimming cost V 7 bases and J 7 bases, with 16 bases left between them. Germline loops: CDR1 MNHNY, CDR2 SVGAGI (reference sequence).

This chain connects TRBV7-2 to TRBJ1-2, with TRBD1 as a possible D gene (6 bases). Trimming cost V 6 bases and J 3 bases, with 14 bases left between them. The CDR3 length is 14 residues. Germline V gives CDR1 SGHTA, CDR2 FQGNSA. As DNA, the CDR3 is TGTGCCAGCAGTCCCGGGGGGGCGGACTATGGCTACACCTTC. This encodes CASSPGGADYGYTF.

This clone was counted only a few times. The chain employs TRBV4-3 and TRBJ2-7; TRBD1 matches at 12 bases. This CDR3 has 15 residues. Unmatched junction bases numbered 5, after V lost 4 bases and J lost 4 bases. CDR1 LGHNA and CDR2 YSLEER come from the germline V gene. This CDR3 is CASSPGTGGRYEQYF. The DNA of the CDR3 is TGCGCCAGCAGCCCTGGGACAGGGGGCCGGTACGAGCAGTACTTC.

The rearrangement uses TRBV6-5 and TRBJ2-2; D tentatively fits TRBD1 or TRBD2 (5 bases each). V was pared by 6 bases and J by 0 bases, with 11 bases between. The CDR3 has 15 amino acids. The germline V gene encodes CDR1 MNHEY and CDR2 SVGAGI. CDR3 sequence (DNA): TGTGCCAGCAGCGTTATGGGGGCGAACACCGGGGAGCTGTTTTTT. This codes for CASSVMGANTGELFF.